One sample yielded the 29 T cell receptor beta chains listed below, sequenced in a study of blood T cells in healthy people across ages. PCR was performed a second time for about 7 to 11 cycles using a sample-barcoded 5' primer and a J-beta primer mix. TCRdb re-derived calls from the 5' RACE reads in MiXCR, one entry per CDR3 protein. The table has roughly 830,000 distinct CDR3 sequences, 62% seen once; the top ten hold about a quarter. Sequenced material: blood. These receptors were collected from a man aged 25 to 45 in good health.

This clonotype showed up just a few times. CDR3 DNA: TGTGCCAGCAGCCTCCAACAGGGGTTTCGCAATCAGCCCCAGCATTTT. This translates into CASSLQQGFRNQPQHF. This chain links TRBV7-7 with TRBJ1-5, with TRBD1 matching 7 bases. The CDR3 covers 16 residues. Trimming cost V 5 bases and J 2 bases; bases outside gene matches: 9. From germline, CDR1 is SSHAT and CDR2 FNYEAQ (reference sequence).

This clonotype was picked up a small number of times. The chain combines TRBV29-1 with TRBJ2-5, with TRBD1 matching 9 bases. The J call is in doubt because the DNA end fits TRBJ2-7 better. The CDR3 covers 13 residues. CDR1 is SQVTM and CDR2 is ANQGSEA in the germline V gene. CDR3 residues: CSALRGQGYEQYF. CDR3 DNA sequence: TGCAGCGCCCTTCGCGGACAGGGGTACGAGCAGTACTTC.

The gene calls are TRBV4-3 and TRBJ1-1, with D perhaps TRBD1 (6 bases). V was clipped by 0 bases and J by 1 base, with 9 bases between them. The CDR3 has 15 residues. Per the germline V gene, CDR1 is LGHNA and CDR2 is YSLEER. The CDR3 sequence is CASSQDRGGNTEAFF. The CDR3 DNA is TGCGCCAGCAGCCAAGATAGAGGGGGGAACACTGAAGCTTTCTTT.

This clonotype occurred once. The V and J genes are TRBV6-5 and TRBJ1-6, with unresolved D. Per germline, CDR1 MNHEY and CDR2 SVGAGI. The V gene lost 5 bases and the J gene lost 7 bases, with 21 bases spanning the gap. This CDR3 has 17 amino acids. The CDR3 loop reads CASSLLLDARENSPLHF. In nucleotides, the CDR3 is TGTGCCAGCAGTCTACTCTTGGACGCACGGGAGAATTCACCCCTCCACTTT.

In this sample, this clonotype turned up once. CDR3 DNA: TGTGCCAGCAGCTACCGGGACATAGATAACTATGGCTACACCTTC. Protein product: CASSYRDIDNYGYTF. This chain connects TRBV5-5 to TRBJ1-2; D is possibly TRBD1 (6 bases). Germline V gene lookup returns CDR1 SGHKS and CDR2 YYEKEE (reference sequence). This CDR3 has 15 amino acids. V lost 3 bases to trimming and J lost 1 base, with 13 bases between them.

The chain is built from TRBV6-2 or TRBV6-3 and TRBJ2-1; D could derive from TRBD1 or TRBD2 (5 bases each). Germline V CDR1 and CDR2: MNHEY, SVGEGT. Trimming stripped 11 bases from V and 9 bases from J, with 26 bases between. The CDR3 has 15 amino acids. The CDR3: CACHGDGERGGEQFF. The DNA of the CDR3 is TGTGCCTGCCATGGGGACGGGGAAAGGGGCGGTGAGCAGTTCTTC.

The chain carries TRBV9 and TRBJ2-1; 12 bases align to TRBD2. Trimming removed 4 bases from V and 2 bases from J; junction bases left unmatched: 4. In germline, CDR1 is SGDLS, CDR2 YYNGEE. This CDR3 contains 16 residues. Here the CDR3 reads CASSLRLAGAYNEQFF. The CDR3 DNA is TGTGCCAGCAGCCTCAGACTAGCGGGGGCCTACAATGAGCAGTTCTTC.

This clonotype came up once. The V and J genes are TRBV7-9 and TRBJ2-1, with 10 bases identical to TRBD1. J lost 8 bases, V lost 4 bases, and 11 bases had no gene match. CDR3 length equals 16 residues. Germline CDR1 SEHNR, CDR2 FQNEAQ (reference sequence). CDR3 in DNA: TGTGCCAGCAGCTCAGCTCCGGGACAGGGGACCTATGAGCAGTTCTTC. It is translated as CASSSAPGQGTYEQFF.

This clonotype was seen only a few times. This chain's CDR3 is CASSLPTRLHEQYF. DNA for the CDR3: TGTGCCAGCAGCTTACCTACCAGACTACACGAGCAGTACTTC. This rearrangement joins TRBV7-8 to TRBJ2-7; tentatively, D is TRBD2 (5 bases). CDR3 size: 14 residues. Germline CDR1 SGHVS, CDR2 FQNEAQ. V was cut by 2 bases and J by 5 bases, with 13 bases left in between.

The rearrangement links TRBV20-1 to TRBJ2-5; no clear D gene. V shed 6 bases and J shed 5 bases, with 19 bases lying between them. Germline values: CDR1 DFQATT, CDR2 SNEGSKA (reference sequence). CDR3 length equals 14 residues. CDR3 region: CSAIWTPRWETQYF. CDR3 in DNA: TGCAGTGCCATCTGGACGCCGCGCTGGGAGACCCAGTACTTC.

The J gene is TRBJ1-2, the V gene TRBV15, with D uncertain. The germline V gene has CDR1 LNHNV and CDR2 YYDKDF (reference sequence). The V and J ends lost 0 bases and 10 bases respectively, with 21 bases between them. The CDR3 runs to 16 residues. The CDR3 sequence: CATSRDLRIFGDDYTF. CDR3 in DNA: TGTGCCACCAGCAGAGATCTCCGCATATTCGGAGATGACTACACCTTC.

This chain joins TRBV20-1 and TRBJ1-5; TRBD1 agrees at 7 bases. V shed 4 bases and J 2 bases; nucleotides not matched to a gene: 17. In germline, CDR1 is DFQATT, CDR2 SNEGSKA (reference sequence). The CDR3 is 18 amino acids. CDR3 in amino acids: CSATLEDRAILGNQPQHF. CDR3 bases: TGCAGTGCTACCCTCGAAGACAGGGCCATTTTGGGCAATCAGCCCCAGCATTTT.

The J gene is TRBJ2-7, the V gene TRBV4-1, with TRBD1 as a possible D gene (6 bases). V was shortened by 6 bases and J by 1 base, with 16 bases between the two germline ends. Germline V lookup: CDR1 MGHRA, CDR2 YSYEKL. The CDR3 is 15 residues long. CDR3 region: CASSPTEGVSYEQYF. The DNA of the CDR3 is TGCGCCAGCAGTCCGACAGAGGGGGTTTCCTACGAGCAGTACTTC.

This clonotype was observed a few times. The CDR3 protein is CASSDSPYGYTF. Written as DNA, the CDR3 is TGTGCCAGCTCGGACAGCCCCTATGGCTACACCTTC. J is TRBJ1-2 and V is TRBV6-5; tentatively, D is TRBD1 (6 bases). Germline CDR1 MNHEY, CDR2 SVGAGI. The CDR3 sequence is 12 residues long. Trimming removed 8 bases at V and 4 bases at J, with 11 bases between.

In its sample, this clonotype was seen once. This chain links TRBV28 with TRBJ1-5, with D possibly being TRBD1 (6 bases). CDR1 MDHEN and CDR2 SYDVKM come from the germline V gene. Deletions cut 3 bases from V and 3 bases from J, with 15 bases between. The CDR3 spans 16 residues. The CDR3 bases are TGTGCCAGCAGTTTCTACAGGGCCGGGGACAATCAGCCCCAGCATTTT. This translates into CASSFYRAGDNQPQHF.

The V and J genes are TRBV7-9 and TRBJ1-2; D gene unclear. With 5 bases removed from V and 4 bases from J, the gap between germline ends came to 8 bases. Germline-derived CDR1 and CDR2 are SEHNR and FQNEAQ (reference sequence). The CDR3 is 12 residues long. CDR3 in DNA: TGTGCCAGCAGCGCGGAAGTCTATGGCTACACCTTC. This gives the protein CASSAEVYGYTF.

The rearrangement links TRBV7-8 to TRBJ2-5; TRBD2 might be the D (6 bases). Deletions cut 5 bases from V and 2 bases from J, with 15 bases between. This CDR3 contains 15 residues. The V gene's germline CDR1 is SGHVS and CDR2 FQNEAQ. CDR3 sequence reads: CASSPTAGTQETQYF. The CDR3 nucleotides are TGTGCCAGCAGCCCCACGGCCGGGACTCAAGAGACCCAGTACTTC.

This chain joins TRBV27 and TRBJ1-2; D is unresolved. CDR3 length: 14 residues. Trimming left V 0 bases short and J 2 bases short, with 7 bases between. Germline V CDR1 and CDR2: MNHEY, SMNVEV (reference sequence). The CDR3 is CASSLSRRNYGYTF. CDR3 nucleotide sequence: TGTGCCAGCAGTTTATCCCGCCGGAACTATGGCTACACCTTC.

This clonotype has ten or more counts. CDR3 in DNA: TGCAGCGTTGCCGACGGGGCGGGGGGTACAGATACGCAGTATTTT. The encoded protein is CSVADGAGGTDTQYF. The chain links TRBV29-1 to TRBJ2-3; 8 bases map to TRBD2. This CDR3 has 15 amino acids. V was clipped by 4 bases and J by 3 bases; unmatched bases: 9. Per germline, CDR1 SQVTM and CDR2 ANQGSEA.

The chain joins TRBV25-1 to TRBJ1-2; 10 bases fit TRBD1. The CDR3 spans 14 residues. Unmatched junction bases numbered 11, after V lost 8 bases and J lost 8 bases. Germline V gene lookup returns CDR1 MGHDK and CDR2 SYGVNS. CDR3 residues: CASEKTGGRRGYTF. Written as DNA, the CDR3 is TGTGCCAGCGAAAAGACAGGGGGCAGGAGAGGCTACACCTTC.

Here the CDR3 reads CATSRDKEVWQPQHF. CDR3 nucleotides: TGTGCCACCAGCAGAGATAAGGAAGTATGGCAGCCCCAGCATTTT. The chain recombines TRBV15 with TRBJ1-5, with no clear D. Trimming cost V 0 bases and J 7 bases, with 13 bases left between them. Germline V gene lookup returns CDR1 LNHNV and CDR2 YYDKDF (reference sequence). The CDR3 totals 15 residues.

The chain uses TRBV20-1 and TRBJ1-3; TRBD1 agrees at 12 bases. The CDR3 contains 15 residues. Germline trimming cut 5 bases from V and 1 base from J; bases unmatched to any gene: 3. Germline V gene sequence: CDR1 DFQATT, CDR2 SNEGSKA (reference sequence). Written as DNA, the CDR3 is TGCAGTGCTTGGGACAGGGGGCGATCTGGAAACACCATATATTTT. It translates to CSAWDRGRSGNTIYF.

The chain recombines TRBV7-2 with TRBJ1-2; no clear D. The CDR3 is 14 amino acids. V was trimmed by 4 bases and J by 3 bases, leaving 12 bases between them. CDR1 is SGHTA, CDR2 FQGNSA, per germline. CDR3 DNA sequence: TGTGCCAGCAGCTCTCCCGGCTCCCACTATGGCTACACCTTC. Translated, it gives CASSSPGSHYGYTF.

The chain joins TRBV20-1 to TRBJ2-7, with D maybe TRBD2 (5 bases). V lost 5 bases to trimming and J lost 0 bases, with 17 bases between them. Looked up from germline, CDR1 is DFQATT and CDR2 is SNEGSKA (reference sequence). The CDR3 contains 15 residues. DNA for the CDR3: TGCAGTGCTCTCAACCTCGGGAAGAGCTCCTACGAGCAGTACTTC. Encoded protein: CSALNLGKSSYEQYF.

The chain uses TRBV9 and TRBJ2-1; tentatively, D is TRBD2 (6 bases). Germline values: CDR1 SGDLS, CDR2 YYNGEE. Trimming left V 0 bases short and J 2 bases short, with 12 bases between. There are 16 residues in the CDR3. The CDR3 loop is CASSVVDSGTYNEQFF. CDR3 in DNA: TGTGCCAGCAGCGTAGTTGATAGCGGCACCTACAATGAGCAGTTCTTC.

The genes are TRBV20-1 and TRBJ2-5; D call uncertain. Trimming took off 4 bases at V and 5 bases at J, with 8 bases between the two ends. CDR3 length: 11 amino acids. Germline assignment: CDR1 DFQATT and CDR2 SNEGSKA (reference sequence). The CDR3, as DNA: TGCAGTGCTATGATGGGGGAGACCCAGTACTTC. Its translation is CSAMMGETQYF.

CDR3 sequence (DNA): TGCGCCAGCAGCCACCCGGGACAAGGCCCACCGGAATCGCAGTATTTT. Protein sequence: CASSHPGQGPPESQYF. This chain uses TRBV4-1 with TRBJ2-3; TRBD1 might be the D (6 bases). This CDR3 has 16 residues. V lost 3 bases to trimming and J lost 10 bases, with 23 bases between them. CDR1 is MGHRA and CDR2 is YSYEKL in the germline V gene.

The chain couples TRBV13 to TRBJ2-3; 8 bases agree with TRBD2. CDR3 size: 16 residues. Trimming cost V 4 bases and J 3 bases; bases outside gene matches: 9. From germline, CDR1 is PRHDT and CDR2 FYEKMQ (reference sequence). The CDR3 nucleotides are TGTGCCAGCAGCTCACCGGGACTAGGGGGTACAGATACGCAGTATTTT. Its protein is CASSSPGLGGTDTQYF.

V usage is TRBV9 and J usage is TRBJ2-3; D not resolved. With 0 bases removed from V and 0 bases from J, the gap between germline ends came to 8 bases. CDR1 is SGDLS and CDR2 is YYNGEE in the germline V gene. This CDR3 comprises 15 residues. The CDR3 DNA is TGTGCCAGCAGCGTAGACATAGCTAGCACAGATACGCAGTATTTT. This codes for CASSVDIASTDTQYF.